Listed here are 7 T cell receptor beta chains from one sample, sequenced in a study of Graves' ophthalmopathy and Graves' hyperthyroidism (dated by TCRdb to the late 2010s). Sequencing took place on an Illumina HiSeq 2000. For repertoire sequencing, the TCR beta CDR3 regions were amplified from RNA transcripts. The first round of RT-PCR was done with HTBI primers and the Qiagen OneStep RT-PCR kit, and was followed by a second round of multiplex PCR, then size selection and purification. The public reads were quality trimmed at Q25 with fastp and then assembled into clones with MiXCR by TCRdb, keeping productive beta chains. Every distinct CDR3 protein forms one entry, paired with its most common genes and DNA. The sample has 200,000 to 250,000 distinct CDR3 sequences on record, roughly 21% of them singletons. In total, the top ten clones hold 43% of the sample. Sequencing used peripheral blood. Receptor source: a woman in her fifties or sixties with Graves' ophthalmopathy. Donor details come from another sample of the same person, matched by shared clones.

This clonotype was counted at least ten times. With a much larger clone just one base away, this may be a read error. The conserved phenylalanine or tryptophan is not found at the CDR3 terminus, so this likely reflects a read error. The rearrangement joins TRBV6-1 to TRBJ2-7; possible D gene TRBD2, 5 bases. This CDR3 comprises 14 residues. CDR1 and CDR2 from the germline V gene are MNHNS and SASEGT. Trimming took 1 base from V and 3 from J, leaving 10 bases between them. As DNA, the CDR3 is TGTGCCAGCAGTGAAGAATACGGGGACTACGAGCAGTACTCC. Protein: CASSEEYGDYEQYS.

This chain joins TRBV6-1 and TRBJ2-7; 7 bases match TRBD1. The CDR3 is 14 amino acids. The ends lost 6 bases at V and 2 bases at J; junction bases unmatched: 7. The germline V gene encodes CDR1 MNHNS and CDR2 SASEGT. The CDR3: CASRSTGRAYEQYF. Here the CDR3 DNA reads TGTGCCAGCAGGTCGACAGGGCGGGCCTACGAGCAGTACTTC.

This clonotype was seen ten or more times. The chain couples TRBV30 to TRBJ1-1; a weak D match, TRBD1 (5 bases). This CDR3 region has 13 residues. Germline V gene lookup returns CDR1 GTSNPN and CDR2 SVGIG (reference sequence). Trimming cost V 3 bases and J 4 bases, with 12 bases left between them. The CDR3 is CAWREGQGTEAFF. In DNA, the CDR3 is TGTGCCTGGAGGGAGGGGCAGGGCACTGAAGCTTTCTTT.

Here the CDR3 DNA reads TGTGCCAGCAGTTACTCGTTGTCGAGGGGGATGGGAGGCTACACCTTC. This sequence encodes CASSYSLSRGMGGYTF. The gene calls are TRBV6-2 or TRBV6-3 and TRBJ1-2, with D tentatively TRBD1 (6 bases). V was pared by 0 bases and J by 8 bases, with 19 bases between. Germline assignment: CDR1 MNHEY and CDR2 SVGEGT. The CDR3 extends over 16 amino acids.

This clonotype appeared a few times. The chain uses TRBV27 and TRBJ2-5, with TRBD2 as a possible D gene (6 bases). The CDR3 has 16 residues. Per germline, CDR1 MNHEY and CDR2 SMNVEV (reference sequence). The V gene lost 4 bases and the J gene lost 5 bases, with 20 bases spanning the gap. For the CDR3, the DNA is TGTGCCAGCAGTTCCCCGGGCGGGATGGGTGTGGAGACCCAGTACTTC. Translated: CASSSPGGMGVETQYF.

The chain joins TRBV6-1 to TRBJ1-1; tentatively, D is TRBD1 (5 bases). Germline assignment: CDR1 MNHNS and CDR2 SASEGT. With 5 bases removed from V and 12 bases from J, the gap between germline ends came to 16 bases. CDR3 length equals 12 residues. CDR3 in DNA: TGTGCCAGCAGTAGATCGGACACCAAAACTTTCTTT. Protein: CASSRSDTKTFF.

This clonotype was recorded at least ten times. This chain links TRBV24-1 with TRBJ1-5, with a weak D call TRBD1 (6 bases). Germline V gives CDR1 KGHDR, CDR2 SFDVKD. The CDR3 is made up of 16 amino acids. The germline V and J ends were trimmed by 4 bases and 2 bases, with 14 bases remaining between them. The CDR3 here is CATSDPARGGNQPQHF. The CDR3 DNA follows: TGTGCCACCAGTGACCCCGCCAGGGGCGGCAATCAGCCCCAGCATTTT.